What follows are 13 T cell receptor beta chains derived from one specimen sequenced in a study of blood T cell repertoires in COVID-19. Repertoires were generated with immunoSEQ multiplex PCR, while TCRdb's copy carries only in-frame clones and drops some. The data contain around 300,000 clones, approximately 88% of them singletons. Material: PBMCs or T cells enriched from blood (not recorded which). The receptors shown here come from a man younger than 45 who had recovered from COVID-19.

V is TRBV27 and J is TRBJ2-7; 9 nucleotides match TRBD1. The V and J ends lost 10 bases and 3 bases, in that order; junction bases with no gene match: 4. CDR1 is MNHEY, CDR2 SMNVEV, per germline (reference sequence). The CDR3 spans 12 residues. CDR3: CANGTGYYEQYF. Here the CDR3 DNA reads TGTGCCAACGGGACAGGGTACTACGAGCAGTACTTC.

This clone occurred once. V gene TRBV9 combines with J gene TRBJ2-1, with D possibly matching TRBD2 (7 bases). Trimming took off 1 base at V and 11 bases at J, with 25 bases between the two ends. Germline CDR1 is SGDLS and CDR2 is YYNGEE. CDR3 length: 17 amino acids. The CDR3 spells CASSVWGGPSTTDKQFF. The CDR3 nucleotides are TGTGCCAGCAGCGTATGGGGGGGCCCATCGACTACCGATAAGCAGTTCTTC. Full variable domain (outside the CDR3, taken from reference TRBV9 and TRBJ2-1): DSGVTQTPKHLITATGQRVTLRCSPRSGDLSVYWYQQSLDQGLQFLIQYYNGEERAKGNILERFSAQQFPDLHSELNLSSLELGDSALYFCASSVWGGPSTTDKQFFGPGTRLTVL.

The chain recombines TRBV9 with TRBJ1-1; no definite D call. Germline V gives CDR1 SGDLS, CDR2 YYNGEE. Trimming shortened V by 4 bases and J by 3 bases, and 10 bases separated the two germline ends. The CDR3 covers 13 residues. The CDR3 is CASSPLIYTEAFF. The CDR3 DNA follows: TGTGCCAGCAGCCCTCTTATATACACTGAAGCTTTCTTT.

V usage is TRBV4-1 and J usage is TRBJ2-7; possible D gene TRBD1, 6 bases. CDR1 and CDR2 from the germline V gene are MGHRA and YSYEKL. V lost 4 bases to trimming and J lost 4 bases, with 14 bases between them. The CDR3 loop spans 14 amino acids. The CDR3 sequence: CASSREQTGYEQYF. The CDR3 DNA follows: TGCGCCAGCAGCCGAGAGCAAACAGGGTACGAGCAGTACTTC.

The chain links TRBV5-1 to TRBJ1-2; the match to TRBD1 covers 10 bases. V gave up 4 bases and J gave up 4 bases; unmatched junction bases: 7. The CDR3 has 15 amino acids. Per the germline V gene, CDR1 is SGHRS and CDR2 is YFSETQ. The CDR3 protein is CASSPRTGGVYGYTF. The DNA of the CDR3 is TGCGCCAGCAGCCCACGGACAGGGGGAGTCTATGGCTACACCTTC.

The chain is built from TRBV18 and TRBJ1-4; 11 bases match TRBD1. The germline CDR1 and CDR2 sequences are KGHSH and LQKENI. Losses at the gene ends were 2 bases for V and 7 bases for J; bases not matched to a gene: 0. This CDR3 is 14 amino acids long. The CDR3 nucleotides are TGTGCCAGCTCACCAGGGACAGGGGGTGAAAAACTGTTTTTT. Translating it yields CASSPGTGGEKLFF.

V usage is TRBV9 and J usage is TRBJ2-1; 10 bases match TRBD1. Germline V gives CDR1 SGDLS, CDR2 YYNGEE. The J segment lost 2 bases and the V segment lost 4 bases, leaving 9 bases of the junction unmatched. The CDR3 covers 17 residues. The CDR3 protein is CASSNPTGGATYNEQFF. For the CDR3, the DNA is TGTGCCAGCAGCAACCCGACAGGGGGCGCGACCTACAATGAGCAGTTCTTC.

This chain links TRBV6-1 with TRBJ1-5; weak D call: TRBD1 (6 bases). From germline, CDR1 is MNHNS and CDR2 SASEGT. The V end lost 2 bases, the J end lost 0 bases, and 11 bases lay between the germline ends. The CDR3 has 16 residues. The CDR3: CASSEMGQFSNQPQHF. The CDR3 nucleotides read TGTGCCAGCAGTGAAATGGGACAATTTAGCAATCAGCCCCAGCATTTT.

CDR3 in amino acids: CSAGGIGELFF. The CDR3 nucleotides are TGCAGTGCGGGAGGGATCGGGGAGCTGTTTTTT. The chain uses TRBV20-1 and TRBJ2-2; 7 bases fit TRBD2. Germline loops: CDR1 DFQATT, CDR2 SNEGSKA (reference sequence). Trimming at V came to 6 bases and at J to 7 bases, leaving 2 bases not matched to a gene. The CDR3 consists of 11 residues.

V and J are TRBV12-5 and TRBJ1-1; TRBD1 agrees at 9 bases. V trimming: 6 bases; J trimming: 7 bases; junction bases outside the gene matches: 3. The CDR3 extends over 12 amino acids. Germline V gives CDR1 LGHNT, CDR2 FRNRAP. The CDR3 bases are TGTGCTAGTGGCCCGGGACAGGGTGAAGCTTTCTTT. Amino acids: CASGPGQGEAFF.

The chain couples TRBV28 to TRBJ2-5, with a possible D match to TRBD2 (7 bases). The CDR3 has 14 residues. Germline CDR1 MDHEN, CDR2 SYDVKM. The V end lost 10 bases, the J end lost 3 bases, and 18 bases lay between the germline ends. The CDR3 DNA sequence: TGTGCCACCCAACGAGGGGGGGACAAAGAGACCCAGTACTTC. This encodes CATQRGGDKETQYF.

The chain employs TRBV28 and TRBJ1-6; 8 bases are shared with TRBD1. Trimming at V came to 4 bases and at J to 8 bases, leaving 7 bases not matched to a gene. The CDR3 is 15 amino acids. Germline CDR1 is MDHEN and CDR2 is SYDVKM. The CDR3 spells CASSSGDRTYSPLHF. The CDR3 DNA reads TGTGCCAGCAGTTCGGGGGACAGGACTTATTCACCCCTCCACTTT.

The genes are TRBV5-3 and TRBJ2-2; D perhaps matches TRBD2 (6 bases). TRBV5-3 is placed among ORFs of uncertain function. V was cut by 10 bases and J by 5 bases, with 15 bases left in between. The CDR3 runs to 13 residues. CDR3 in DNA: TGTGCCCCCCTTTGGCGGGAAACCGGGGAGCTGTTTTTT. This sequence encodes CAPLWRETGELFF.